This T cell receptor beta chain appears in the sequencing data of a study of OX40 agonist ivuxolimab in advanced cancers. Study results and caveats: Clonal expansion was among the lowest in partial responders at 0.1-3.0 mg/kg, especially CD8+. There were, on average, more expanded clones in CD8+ T cells than in CD4+.

TCRdb keeps only in-frame clones here, not all; method: immunoSEQ multiplex PCR. The data contain roughly 86,000 clones, approximately 83% of them singletons. V was trimmed by 5 bases and J by 7 bases, leaving 12 bases between them. The CDR3 extends over 14 amino acids. CDR1 is SEHNR and CDR2 is FQNEAQ in the germline V gene (reference sequence). A remark on this clone: Its antigen is undetermined.

This chain uses TRBV7-9 with TRBJ1-6; D remains ambiguous. The sample consisted of CD4+ or CD8+ T cells sorted from blood, taken in a trial of the OX40 agonist ivuxolimab. The clonotype comes from an adult with an advanced solid tumor such as melanoma, head and neck, liver or kidney cancer. The DNA for the CDR3 is TGTGCCAGCAGCCCTGATAAGGGAAATTCACCCCTCCACTTT. It translates to CASSPDKGNSPLHF.